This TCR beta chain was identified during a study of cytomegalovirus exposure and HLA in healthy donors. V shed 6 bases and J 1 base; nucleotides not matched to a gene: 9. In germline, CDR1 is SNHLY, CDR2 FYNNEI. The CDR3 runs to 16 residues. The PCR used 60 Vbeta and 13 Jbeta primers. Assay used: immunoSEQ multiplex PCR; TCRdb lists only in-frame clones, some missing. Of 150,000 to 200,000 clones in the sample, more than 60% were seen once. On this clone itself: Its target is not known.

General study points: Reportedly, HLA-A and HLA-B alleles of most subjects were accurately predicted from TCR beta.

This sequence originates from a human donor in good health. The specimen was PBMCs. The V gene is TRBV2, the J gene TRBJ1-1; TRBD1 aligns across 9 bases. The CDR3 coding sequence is TGTGCCAGCAGAGATCCCCGGACAGGGGCGAACACTGAAGCTTTCTTT. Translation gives CASRDPRTGANTEAFF. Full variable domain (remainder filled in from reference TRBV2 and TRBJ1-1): EPEVTQTPSHQVTQMGQEVILRCVPISNHLYFYWYRQILGQKVEFLVSFYNNEISEKSEIFDDQFSVERPDGSNFTLKIRSTKLEDSAMYFCASRDPRTGANTEAFFGQGTRLTVV.